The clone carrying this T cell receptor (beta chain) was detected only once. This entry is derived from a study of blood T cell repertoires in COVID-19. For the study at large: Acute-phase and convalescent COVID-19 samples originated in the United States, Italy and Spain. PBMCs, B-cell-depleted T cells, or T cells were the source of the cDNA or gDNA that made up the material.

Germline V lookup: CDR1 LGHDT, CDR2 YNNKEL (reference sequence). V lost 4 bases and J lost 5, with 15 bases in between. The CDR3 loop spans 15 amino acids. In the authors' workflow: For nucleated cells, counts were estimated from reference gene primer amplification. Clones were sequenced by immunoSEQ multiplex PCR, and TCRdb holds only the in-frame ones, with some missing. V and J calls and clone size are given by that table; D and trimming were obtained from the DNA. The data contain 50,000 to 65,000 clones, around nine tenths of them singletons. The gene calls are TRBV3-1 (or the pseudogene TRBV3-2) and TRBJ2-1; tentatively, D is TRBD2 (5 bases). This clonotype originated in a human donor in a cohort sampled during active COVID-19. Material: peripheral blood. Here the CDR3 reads CASSRGVAGHNEQFF. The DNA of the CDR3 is TGTGCCAGCAGCCGTGGGGTTGCGGGTCACAATGAGCAGTTCTTC.